This T cell receptor (beta chain) comes out of a study of cytomegalovirus exposure and HLA in healthy donors. The CDR3 has 16 amino acids. V was pared by 5 bases and J by 7 bases, with 14 bases of the junction left unmatched. Germline V gene data show CDR1 as SEHNR and CDR2 as FQNEAQ (reference sequence). Researchers ran the PCR with 60 Vbeta and 13 Jbeta primers. Only in-frame clones appear in the TCRdb table, and some are missing; sequencing was by immunoSEQ multiplex PCR. The data show 190,000 or so clones, 82% seen once. The V and J genes are TRBV7-9 and TRBJ2-1; 7 nucleotides line up with TRBD2. Material for sequencing was PBMCs. The receptor comes from a boy aged 2-9 years in good health and CMV-seronegative. CDR3 coding DNA: TGTGCCAGCAGCCCCTTCGGTTCTAGCGGTTGGAATGAGCAGTTCTTC. Translated: CASSPFGSSGWNEQFF.